This entry features one TCR beta chain sequence. The data are from a study of shared clonotypes between healthy human individuals. Genomic DNA per cell subset filled all wells of several immunoSEQ plates. TCRdb's table, derived via immunoSEQ multiplex PCR, lists solely in-frame clones and lacks some. The table shows roughly 650,000 clones, with about 96% occurring only once. This CDR3 spans 14 amino acids. Germline CDR1 GTSNPN, CDR2 SVGIG (reference sequence). J gave up 3 bases and V 2 bases, and 1 base lay outside the gene matches. This clonotype originated in a woman aged 30 to 39 in good health. What was sequenced was naive CD4+ T cells sorted from blood. The subset was: CD45RA+ positively selected. This chain uses TRBV30 with TRBJ2-7; 13 positions match TRBD2. CDR3 sequence: CAWSRTSGGYEQYF. The CDR3 DNA reads TGTGCCTGGAGTCGGACTAGCGGGGGCTACGAGCAGTACTTC.